This T cell receptor beta chain appears in the sequencing data of a study of T cell repertoires in cytomegalovirus infection (dated by TCRdb to between 2019 and 2020). General notes on the study: Peptide stimulations targeted recently identified HLA-C-restricted CMV epitopes, whose presentation resists viral immunomodulation, together with well-studied HLA-B-restricted epitopes. Donor HLA type was relevant to the analysis, because carriage of CMV infection together with the matching HLA type was indicated by public TCR beta signatures.

On this clonotype: This receptor's antigen is unknown. Within one base of it there is no much larger clone, and no base qualities were kept.

In the paper's terms, the treatment or condition label means: in vitro stimulation with specific CMV peptide epitopes to enrich CMV-specific T cells. Reading the germline V gene gives CDR1 MNHEY and CDR2 SVGAGI. Germline trimming: 2 bases from V, 3 bases from J; junction bases outside gene matches: 7. CDR3 length: 16 amino acids, cysteine to phenylalanine. Kept here is only the CDR3 DNA, which spans 48 bases and is read in frame from base 1. This sample was sequenced with an Illumina HiSeq 1500. TCRdb reworked the public reads: Q25 trimming with fastp, MiXCR clone assembly, productive beta chains retained. Every distinct CDR3 protein forms one entry, paired with its most common genes and DNA. Counted in this sample were 50,000 or so distinct CDR3 sequences; around 18% of them appeared once. 60% to 65% of the sample is held by the ten biggest clonotypes. General findings and caveats noted by the study authors: The ex vivo response was dominated by HLA-C-restricted CMV-specific TCR beta clonotypes, which also provided the single most frequent clonotype in two of eight donors. Cumulative frequency of public TCR beta family members discriminated carriers of CMV infection plus the relevant HLA type in this cohort and an independent approximately 400-donor cohort.

The sample in question was CD8+ T cells from cultured PBMCs, obtained from culture after CMV antigen stimulation. The chain links TRBV6-5 with TRBJ1-5, with 7 central nucleotides matching TRBD1. The sequence was collected from a human donor in good health (CMV status not recorded). Some clones in this sample may be carry-over from other donors' samples. The CDR3 corresponds to CASSYGRTGHNQPQHF. The DNA sequence reads TGTGCCAGCAGTTACGGGAGGACAGGCCACAATCAGCCCCAGCATTTT.